The entry below gives a single TCR beta chain sequence along with its context. The antigen is not known. The data originate from a study of T cell responses to AZD1222 COVID-19 vaccine. Whole-study findings and limits: A mostly white British donor set with more females was recruited, and clonal diversity was possibly underestimated. Dominant at 160-218 and 743-854, vaccine-associated CD4 TCRs also spanned spike. Repertoires were obtained only post-peak T cell response. Recipients of AZD1222 seropositive at baseline numbered only 5 or 6.

Sequencing used immunoSEQ multiplex PCR; TCRdb keeps in-frame clones, though not all of them. Of fewer than 90,000 clones listed, 70% to 90% are singletons. Trimming shortened V by 7 bases and J by 1 base, and 20 bases separated the two germline ends. The germline gives CDR1 SQVTM, CDR2 ANQGSEA. The CDR3 has 16 residues. The chain recombines TRBV29-1 with TRBJ2-1; D possibly matches TRBD1 or TRBD2 (5 bases each). This sequence originates from an adult who received the AZD1222 COVID-19 vaccine. This sample comprised peripheral blood, obtained 28 days after the second AZD1222 dose. CDR3 residues: CSALGEEMGSYNEQFF. CDR3 DNA sequence: TGCAGCGCCTTGGGGGAAGAAATGGGGTCCTACAATGAGCAGTTCTTC.